This is a list of T cell receptor beta chains from one sample in a study of blood T cell repertoires in COVID-19. Assay: immunoSEQ multiplex PCR; the TCRdb copy retains only in-frame clones and omits some. This sample has about 80,000 clones, with approximately 80% found just once. The specimen was peripheral blood. The source of these receptors is a man in his sixties with active or convalescent COVID-19. The CDR3 runs from the conserved cysteine through the conserved F or W. D genes are given only for firm matches. Where a row states a size, it is once, few, many or the class of an expanded clone; other rows omit it.

cdr3_nt	cdr3_aa	j_call	d_call	v_call	clone_size
TGCGCCAGCAGCCAGGATCGGCTAGCGGGGGGTAATGAGCAGTTCTTC	CASSQDRLAGGNEQFF	TRBJ2-1	TRBD2	TRBV4-3	.
TGTGCCAGCAGCTTAGACAGGGCCACTGAAGCTTTCTTT	CASSLDRATEAFF	TRBJ1-1	TRBD1	TRBV7-3	.
TGTGCCAGCAGCCAAGTAGCGGGGGGGCGTAATGAGCAGTTCTTC	CASSQVAGGRNEQFF	TRBJ2-1	TRBD2	TRBV3-1/TRBV3-2	.
TGTGCCAGCAGCGTAGGGGACATAAGCACCGGGGAGCTGTTTTTT	CASSVGDISTGELFF	TRBJ2-2	.	TRBV9	.
TGTGCCAGCAGCCCGAAGACTAGCGGCTCCTACAATGAGCAGTTCTTC	CASSPKTSGSYNEQFF	TRBJ2-1	TRBD2	TRBV5-8	.
TGCGCCAGCACTGCCGGCCCGGGACAGGTTATTGAAGCTTTCTTT	CASTAGPGQVIEAFF	TRBJ1-1	TRBD1	TRBV5-1	.
TGTGCCAGCAGCTTACCAAGACAGGGACAGACCCAGTACTTC	CASSLPRQGQTQYF	TRBJ2-5	TRBD1	TRBV5-4	few
TGTGCCAGCAGTGATTGGCCGATTCTCGATTTC	CASSDWPILDF	TRBJ1-2	.	TRBV25-1	.
TGCGCCAGCAGCCAAGGGTGGGGGCCGGGTGAGCAGTTCTTC	CASSQGWGPGEQFF	TRBJ2-1	.	TRBV4-1	.
TGTGCCAGAAGCTTGATACAGGGGGCTGGAGAGACCCAGTACTTC	CARSLIQGAGETQYF	TRBJ2-5	TRBD1	TRBV5-3	.
TGTGCCAGCAGCCGGAACTATGGCTACACCTTC	CASSRNYGYTF	TRBJ1-2	.	TRBV12-3/TRBV12-4	few
TGCAGTGCTAGTGGGGGCCTGGGCACTGAAGCTTTCTTT	CSASGGLGTEAFF	TRBJ1-1	.	TRBV20-1	.
TGTGCCAGCAGTGGGGGACAGCTCTACGAGCAGTACTTC	CASSGGQLYEQYF	TRBJ2-7	TRBD1	TRBV2	.
TGTGCCAGCAGCTTATCCGGGACTAGCGGACAAGAGACCCAGTACTTC	CASSLSGTSGQETQYF	TRBJ2-5	TRBD2	TRBV7-2	.
TGTGCCAGTAGTATGGGAGAACAGTTTTATAATTCACCCCTCCACTTT	CASSMGEQFYNSPLHF	TRBJ1-6	.	TRBV19	.
TGTGCCATCAGTGCGTCGACGACAGCGAACACCGGGGAGCTGTTTTTT	CAISASTTANTGELFF	TRBJ2-2	.	TRBV10-3	.
TGCGCCAGCAGCCAAGTAATTGGTCATGCAGGAACGAACACTGAAGCTTTCTTT	CASSQVIGHAGTNTEAFF	TRBJ1-1	.	TRBV4-3	once
TGTGCCAGCAGAGACTGGACCGGGGAGCTGTTTTTT	CASRDWTGELFF	TRBJ2-2	.	TRBV6-5	.
TGTGCCAGCAGCCAAGACGCCGCGGGGGCCCCCTACGAGCAGTACTTC	CASSQDAAGAPYEQYF	TRBJ2-7	.	TRBV3-1/TRBV3-2	.
TGCAGTGCTAGTTCTCGAGGGGGTTTCCATGAGGCCCAGCATTTT	CSASSRGGFHEAQHF	TRBJ1-5	.	TRBV20-1	.
TGTGCCAGCTCACCACGGCTTAATGAAAAACTGTTTTTT	CASSPRLNEKLFF	TRBJ1-4	.	TRBV18	.
TGCGCCAGCAGAGACCGGGACAGGGGGCCGAACACTGAAGCTTTCTTT	CASRDRDRGPNTEAFF	TRBJ1-1	TRBD1	TRBV23-1	.
TGTGCCAGCAGCCACGCGGGGCGCAGTGGAGATACGCAGTATTTT	CASSHAGRSGDTQYF	TRBJ2-3	.	TRBV3-1/TRBV3-2	.
TGTGCTAGTGGTTTACAGGGATTCACTGAAGCTTTCTTT	CASGLQGFTEAFF	TRBJ1-1	.	TRBV12-5	.
TGTGCCAGCAGTTTAGCCAGGGATCAGCCCCAGCATTTT	CASSLARDQPQHF	TRBJ1-5	.	TRBV12-3/TRBV12-4	.
TGCGCCAGCAGCTTAGGGACAGAGGAAGGGCCCCAGCATTTT	CASSLGTEEGPQHF	TRBJ1-5	TRBD1	TRBV5-1	once
TGTGCCAGCACCAAAAACCCAGATAACTATGGCTACACCTTC	CASTKNPDNYGYTF	TRBJ1-2	.	TRBV6-6	.
TGTGCCTCCGGTCCCGGGACAGGGAGCGGTAATTCACCCCTCCACTTT	CASGPGTGSGNSPLHF	TRBJ1-6	TRBD1	TRBV5-4	once
TGCGCCAGCAGCCAGGGAAGCGGAGCTAATGAAAAACTGTTTTTT	CASSQGSGANEKLFF	TRBJ1-4	.	TRBV4-1	.
TGTGCCAGCAGCCCTCGCAGGCCAATTTTTAACTATGGCTACACCTTC	CASSPRRPIFNYGYTF	TRBJ1-2	.	TRBV7-9	few
TGTGCCAGCAGCTTAGGAGGGGGCATATACAATGAGCAGTTCTTC	CASSLGGGIYNEQFF	TRBJ2-1	TRBD1	TRBV7-9	.
TGTGCCAGCAGCCTTTTAGGGGGAGATTTTAACTCTGGAAACACCATATATTTT	CASSLLGGDFNSGNTIYF	TRBJ1-3	.	TRBV7-6	.
TGTGCCAGCAGTTACCTGCGGGTAACGGCCGGGGAGCTGTTTTTT	CASSYLRVTAGELFF	TRBJ2-2	.	TRBV6-5	.
TGTGCCAGTAGCCGAGGGGGGAACACTGAAGCTTTCTTT	CASSRGGNTEAFF	TRBJ1-1	.	TRBV19	once
TGTGCCAGTAGTATAGGACTAGCGGGGTACGATACGCAGTATTTT	CASSIGLAGYDTQYF	TRBJ2-3	TRBD2	TRBV19	.
TGTGCCTGGACTCAGCGGGGGGGCACAGATACGCAGTATTTT	CAWTQRGGTDTQYF	TRBJ2-3	TRBD2	TRBV30	.
TGTGCCAGCAGCTCCTGGACAGGGGACCCATCGAGGTATGGCTACACCTTC	CASSSWTGDPSRYGYTF	TRBJ1-2	TRBD1	TRBV7-9	.
TGTGCCAGCAGTTTCCCGCCTAGCGGGGGGGCAGATACGCAGTATTTT	CASSFPPSGGADTQYF	TRBJ2-3	TRBD2	TRBV27	.
TGTGCCAGTACCCCCGCCGGGTTGGGGGCCAACGTCCTGACTTTC	CASTPAGLGANVLTF	TRBJ2-6	.	TRBV19	.
TGTGCCAGCAGGGGATGGGACATAAACTCTGGAAACACCATATATTTT	CASRGWDINSGNTIYF	TRBJ1-3	.	TRBV28	.
TGCGCCAGCAGCTTGGCGGGGGGCGCTTATGAAAAACTGTTTTTT	CASSLAGGAYEKLFF	TRBJ1-4	.	TRBV5-1	.
TGTGCCAGCAGCTTGCAGGGGGCGACGGGGCAGCCCCAGCATTTT	CASSLQGATGQPQHF	TRBJ1-5	TRBD1	TRBV13	.
TGTGCCAGCAGTCCACAGGGGGGACAGGGGGCGTTTGAGCAGTTCTTC	CASSPQGGQGAFEQFF	TRBJ2-1	TRBD1	TRBV11-1	.
TGTGCCAGCAGCTTTGAGGGTCCCAACTATGGCTACACCTTC	CASSFEGPNYGYTF	TRBJ1-2	.	TRBV5-8	few
TGTGCCAGCAGCTTAGCGGCGGGGGGGCGAGGAGATACGCAGTATTTT	CASSLAAGGRGDTQYF	TRBJ2-3	TRBD2	TRBV7-6	once
TGTGCCAGCAGTTTGGGCGACGGTAACAATCAGCCCCAGCATTTT	CASSLGDGNNQPQHF	TRBJ1-5	.	TRBV27	once
TGTGCCAGCAGCAAACAGGGGAACACTGAAGCTTTCTTT	CASSKQGNTEAFF	TRBJ1-1	.	TRBV11-3	.
TGTGCCAGTGCACTAGGGCAACTCCAGCCCCAGCATTTT	CASALGQLQPQHF	TRBJ1-5	.	TRBV3-1/TRBV3-2	.
TGCAGCGTTGGGGGCTTGACAGCCTACAATGAGCAGTTCTTC	CSVGGLTAYNEQFF	TRBJ2-1	.	TRBV29-1	few
TGCGCCAGCAGCCAAGATTGGGGGGGTAGCTATGGCTACACCTTC	CASSQDWGGSYGYTF	TRBJ1-2	.	TRBV4-3	.
TGTGCCAGCAGACAAGGACTAGGGACGGAAGAGACCCAGTACTTC	CASRQGLGTEETQYF	TRBJ2-5	TRBD2	TRBV5-4	.
TGTGCCAGCAGCAAAGCTCGGTCCGCATCAGGCTCGTCTACCCTTTCGGACACTGAAGCTTTCTTT	CASSKARSASGSSTLSDTEAFF	TRBJ1-1	.	TRBV21-1	.
TGTGCCAGCAGCCTACAGGGGTCCAATCAGCCCCAGCATTTT	CASSLQGSNQPQHF	TRBJ1-5	TRBD1	TRBV6-5	.
TGCGCCAGCAGCCAAGGGCGGACTGGCAATACGCAGTATTTT	CASSQGRTGNTQYF	TRBJ2-3	.	TRBV4-3	.